The clone carrying this T cell receptor beta chain was counted between two and nine times. Its antigen is not known. Sequencing was performed with immunoSEQ multiplex PCR; in TCRdb, only in-frame clones are kept and a portion is missing. The sample holds more than 80,000 clones, 75% to 90% seen once. V shed 6 bases and J shed 7 bases, with 22 bases lying between them. CDR1 is MNHEY and CDR2 is SMNVEV in the germline V gene (reference sequence). The CDR3 contains 16 residues. This sample is part of a study of graft-versus-host responses after intestinal transplantation. The sequenced sample was unstimulated CD8+ T cells sorted from spleen or lymph node cells, obtained before intestinal transplant. The V and J genes are TRBV27 and TRBJ1-5; a possible D gene is TRBD1 (5 bases). This receptor was taken from a human donor who received an intestinal transplant. The CDR3 coding sequence is TGTGCCAGCAGCCTACTACCTCACCAGGGCGGGCAGCCCCAGCATTTT. Its protein product is CASSLLPHQGGQPQHF.